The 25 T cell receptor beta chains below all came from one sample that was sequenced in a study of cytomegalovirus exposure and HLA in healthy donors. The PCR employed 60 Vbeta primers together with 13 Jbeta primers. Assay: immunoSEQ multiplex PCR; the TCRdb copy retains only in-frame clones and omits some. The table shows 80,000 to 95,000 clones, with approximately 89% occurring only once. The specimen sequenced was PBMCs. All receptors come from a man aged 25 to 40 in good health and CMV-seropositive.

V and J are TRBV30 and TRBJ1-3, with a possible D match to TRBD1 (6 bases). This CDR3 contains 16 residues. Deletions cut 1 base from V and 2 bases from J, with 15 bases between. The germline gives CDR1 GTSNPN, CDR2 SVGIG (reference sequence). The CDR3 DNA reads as TGTGCCTGGAGTGCACTTACACAGGGTACTGGAAACACCATATATTTT. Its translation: CAWSALTQGTGNTIYF. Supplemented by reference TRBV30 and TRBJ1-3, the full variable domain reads SQTIHQWPATLVQPVGSPLSLECTVEGTSNPNLYWYRQAAGRGLQLLFYSVGIGQISSEVPQNLSASRPQDRQFILSSKKLLLSDSGFYLCAWSALTQGTGNTIYFGEGSWLTVV.

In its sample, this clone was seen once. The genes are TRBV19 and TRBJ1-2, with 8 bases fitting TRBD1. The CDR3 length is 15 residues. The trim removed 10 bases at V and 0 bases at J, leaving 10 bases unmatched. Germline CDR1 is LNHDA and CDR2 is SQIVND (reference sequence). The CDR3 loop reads CATLGTGTTNYGYTF. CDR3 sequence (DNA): TGTGCCACCCTAGGGACAGGTACCACTAACTATGGCTACACCTTC.

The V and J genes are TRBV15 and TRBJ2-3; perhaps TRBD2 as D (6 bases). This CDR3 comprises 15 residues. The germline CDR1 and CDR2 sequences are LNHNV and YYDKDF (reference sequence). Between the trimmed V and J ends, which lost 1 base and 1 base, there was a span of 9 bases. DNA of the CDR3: TGTGCCACCAGCAGAGTCCAGCGGGGCACAGATACGCAGTATTTT. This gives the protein CATSRVQRGTDTQYF.

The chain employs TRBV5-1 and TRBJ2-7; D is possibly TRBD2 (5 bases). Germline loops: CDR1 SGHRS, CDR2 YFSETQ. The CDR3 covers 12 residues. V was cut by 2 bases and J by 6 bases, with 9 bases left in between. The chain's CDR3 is CASSFSGSEQYF. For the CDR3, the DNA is TGCGCCAGCAGCTTTTCGGGGAGCGAGCAGTACTTC. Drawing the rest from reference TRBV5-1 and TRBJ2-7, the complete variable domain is KAGVTQTPRYLIKTRGQQVTLSCSPISGHRSVSWYQQTPGQGLQFLFEYFSETQRNKGNFPGRFSGRQFSNSRSEMNVSTLELGDSALYLCASSFSGSEQYFGPGTRLTVT.

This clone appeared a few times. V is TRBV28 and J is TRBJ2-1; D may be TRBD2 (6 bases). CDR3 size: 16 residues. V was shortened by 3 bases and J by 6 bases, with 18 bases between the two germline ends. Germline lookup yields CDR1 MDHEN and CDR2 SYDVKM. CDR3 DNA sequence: TGTGCCAGCAGTTTGCGGGGCCCAACCCCTCCCAATGAGCAGTTCTTC. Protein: CASSLRGPTPPNEQFF.

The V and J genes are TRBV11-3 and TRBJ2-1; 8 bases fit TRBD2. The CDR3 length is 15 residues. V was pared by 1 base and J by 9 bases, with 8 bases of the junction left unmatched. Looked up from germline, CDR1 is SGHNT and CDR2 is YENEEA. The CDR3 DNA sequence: TGTGCCAGCAGCTTAGGTTTAGCGGGAAACGTTGAGCAGTTCTTC. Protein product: CASSLGLAGNVEQFF. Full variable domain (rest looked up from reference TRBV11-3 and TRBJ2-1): EAGVVQSPRYKIIEKKQPVAFWCNPISGHNTLYWYLQNLGQGPELLIRYENEEAVDDSQLPKDRFSAERLKGVDSTLKIQPAELGDSAVYLCASSLGLAGNVEQFFGPGTRLTVL.

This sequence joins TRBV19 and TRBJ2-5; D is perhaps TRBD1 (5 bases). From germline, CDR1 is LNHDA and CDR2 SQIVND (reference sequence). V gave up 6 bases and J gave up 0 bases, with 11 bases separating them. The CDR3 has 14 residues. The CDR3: CASRGRAYQETQYF. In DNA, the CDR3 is TGTGCCAGTAGGGGCAGGGCCTACCAAGAGACCCAGTACTTC.

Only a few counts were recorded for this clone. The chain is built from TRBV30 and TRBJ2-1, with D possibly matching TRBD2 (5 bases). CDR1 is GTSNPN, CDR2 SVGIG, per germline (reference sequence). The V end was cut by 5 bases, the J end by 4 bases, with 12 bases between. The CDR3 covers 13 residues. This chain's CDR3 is CAWSVGIYNEQFF. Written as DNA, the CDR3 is TGTGCCTGGTCAGTCGGGATTTACAATGAGCAGTTCTTC.

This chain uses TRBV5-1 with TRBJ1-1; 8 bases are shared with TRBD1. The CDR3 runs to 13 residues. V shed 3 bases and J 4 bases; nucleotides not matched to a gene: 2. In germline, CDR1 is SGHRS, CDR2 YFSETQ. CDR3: CASSSDRATEAFF. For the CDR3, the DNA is TGCGCCAGCAGCTCGGACAGGGCCACTGAAGCTTTCTTT.

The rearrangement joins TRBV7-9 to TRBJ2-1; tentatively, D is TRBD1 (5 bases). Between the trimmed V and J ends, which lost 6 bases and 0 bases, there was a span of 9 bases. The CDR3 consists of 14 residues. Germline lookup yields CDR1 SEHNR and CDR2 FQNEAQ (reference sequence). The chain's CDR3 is CASRNRSSYNEQFF. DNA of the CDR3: TGTGCCAGCAGAAACAGGAGCTCCTACAATGAGCAGTTCTTC.

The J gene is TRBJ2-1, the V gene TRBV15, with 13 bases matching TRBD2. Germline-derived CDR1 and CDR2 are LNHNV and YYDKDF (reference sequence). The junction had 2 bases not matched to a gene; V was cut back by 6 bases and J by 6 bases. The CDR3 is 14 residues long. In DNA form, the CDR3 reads TGTGCCACCAGACTAGCGGGAGGGGCCAATGAGCAGTTCTTC. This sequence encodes CATRLAGGANEQFF.

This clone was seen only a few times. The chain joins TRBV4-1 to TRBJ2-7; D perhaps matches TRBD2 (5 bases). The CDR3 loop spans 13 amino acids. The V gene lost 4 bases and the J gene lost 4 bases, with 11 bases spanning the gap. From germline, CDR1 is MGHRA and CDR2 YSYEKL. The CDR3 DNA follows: TGCGCCAGCAGCCGAACCGGGGATTACGAGCAGTACTTC. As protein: CASSRTGDYEQYF.

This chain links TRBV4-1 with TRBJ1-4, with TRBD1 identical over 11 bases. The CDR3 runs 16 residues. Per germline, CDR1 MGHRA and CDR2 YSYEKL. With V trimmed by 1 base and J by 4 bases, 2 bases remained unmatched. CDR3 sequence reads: CASSQAGTGGNEKLFF. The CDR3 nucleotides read TGCGCCAGCAGCCAAGCCGGGACAGGGGGTAATGAAAAACTGTTTTTT.

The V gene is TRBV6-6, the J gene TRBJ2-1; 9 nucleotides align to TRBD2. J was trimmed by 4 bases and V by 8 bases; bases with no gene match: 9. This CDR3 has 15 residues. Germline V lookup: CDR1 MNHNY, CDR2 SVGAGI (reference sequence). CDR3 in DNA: TGTGCCAGCTTCATTCGACTAGCGGATTACAATGAGCAGTTCTTC. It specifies CASFIRLADYNEQFF.

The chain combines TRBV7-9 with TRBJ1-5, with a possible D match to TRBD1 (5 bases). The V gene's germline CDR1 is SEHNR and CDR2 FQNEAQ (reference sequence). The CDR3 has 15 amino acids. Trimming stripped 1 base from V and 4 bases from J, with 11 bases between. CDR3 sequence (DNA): TGTGCCAGCAGCTTAGATTCCCAGGGTAATCAGCCCCAGCATTTT. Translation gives CASSLDSQGNQPQHF. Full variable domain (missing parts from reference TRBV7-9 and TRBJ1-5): DTGVSQNPRHKITKRGQNVTFRCDPISEHNRLYWYRQTLGQGPEFLTYFQNEAQLEKSRLLSDRFSAERPKGSFSTLEIQRTEQGDSAMYLCASSLDSQGNQPQHFGDGTRLSIL.

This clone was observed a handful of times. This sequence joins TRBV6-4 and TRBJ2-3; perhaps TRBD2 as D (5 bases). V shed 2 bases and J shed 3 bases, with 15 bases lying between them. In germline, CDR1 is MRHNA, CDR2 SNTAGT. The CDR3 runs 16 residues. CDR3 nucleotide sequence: TGTGCCAGCAGTGACGACGTGGGAGCGGCTACAGATACGCAGTATTTT. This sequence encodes CASSDDVGAATDTQYF.

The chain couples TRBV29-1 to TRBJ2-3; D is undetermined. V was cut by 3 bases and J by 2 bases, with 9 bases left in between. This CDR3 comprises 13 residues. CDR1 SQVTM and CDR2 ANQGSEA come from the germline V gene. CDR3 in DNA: TGCAGCGTTGACTCCCGGTACACAGATACGCAGTATTTT. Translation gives CSVDSRYTDTQYF.

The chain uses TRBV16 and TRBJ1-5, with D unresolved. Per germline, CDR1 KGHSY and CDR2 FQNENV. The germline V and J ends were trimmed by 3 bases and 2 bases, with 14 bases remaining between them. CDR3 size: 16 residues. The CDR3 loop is CASSQDGVAGNQPQHF. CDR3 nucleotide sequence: TGTGCCAGCAGCCAGGACGGGGTTGCGGGCAATCAGCCCCAGCATTTT. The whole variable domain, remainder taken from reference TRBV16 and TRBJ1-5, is GEEVAQTPKHLVRGEGQKAKLYCAPIKGHSYVFWYQQVLKNEFKFLISFQNENVFDETGMPKERFSAKCLPNSPCSLEIQATKLEDSAVYFCASSQDGVAGNQPQHFGDGTRLSIL.

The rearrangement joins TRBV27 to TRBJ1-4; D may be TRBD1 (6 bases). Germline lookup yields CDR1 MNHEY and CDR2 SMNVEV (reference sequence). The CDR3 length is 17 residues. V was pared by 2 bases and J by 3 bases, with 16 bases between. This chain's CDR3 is CASSLRALTGPNEKLFF. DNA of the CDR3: TGTGCCAGCAGTTTAAGAGCCCTAACAGGGCCTAATGAAAAACTGTTTTTT.

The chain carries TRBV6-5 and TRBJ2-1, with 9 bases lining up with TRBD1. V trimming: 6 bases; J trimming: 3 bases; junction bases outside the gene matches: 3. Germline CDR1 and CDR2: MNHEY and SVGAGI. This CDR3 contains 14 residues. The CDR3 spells CASRRQGGYNEQFF. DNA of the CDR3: TGTGCCAGCAGAAGACAGGGGGGCTACAATGAGCAGTTCTTC.

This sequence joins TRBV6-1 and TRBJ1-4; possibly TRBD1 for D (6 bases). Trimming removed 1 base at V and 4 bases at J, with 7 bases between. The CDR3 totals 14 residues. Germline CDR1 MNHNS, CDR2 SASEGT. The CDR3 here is CASSEGTVNEKLFF. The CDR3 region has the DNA TGTGCCAGCAGTGAAGGGACAGTTAATGAAAAACTGTTTTTT.

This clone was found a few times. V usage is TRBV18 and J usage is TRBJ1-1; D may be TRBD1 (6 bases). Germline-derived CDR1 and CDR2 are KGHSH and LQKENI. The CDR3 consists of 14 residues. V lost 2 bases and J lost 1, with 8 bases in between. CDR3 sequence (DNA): TGTGCCAGCTCACCATTCAGGGGGAACACTGAAGCTTTCTTT. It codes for CASSPFRGNTEAFF.

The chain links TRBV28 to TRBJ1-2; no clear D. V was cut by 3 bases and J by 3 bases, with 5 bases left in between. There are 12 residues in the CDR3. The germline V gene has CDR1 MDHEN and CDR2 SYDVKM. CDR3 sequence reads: CASSFQDYGYTF. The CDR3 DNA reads TGTGCCAGCAGTTTCCAGGACTATGGCTACACCTTC.

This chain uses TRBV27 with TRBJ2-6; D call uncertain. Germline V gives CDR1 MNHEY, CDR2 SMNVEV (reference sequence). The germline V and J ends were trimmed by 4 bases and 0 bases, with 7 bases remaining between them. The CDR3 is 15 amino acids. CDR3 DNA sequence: TGTGCCAGCAGTTCACCCTACTCTGGGGCCAACGTCCTGACTTTC. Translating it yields CASSSPYSGANVLTF.

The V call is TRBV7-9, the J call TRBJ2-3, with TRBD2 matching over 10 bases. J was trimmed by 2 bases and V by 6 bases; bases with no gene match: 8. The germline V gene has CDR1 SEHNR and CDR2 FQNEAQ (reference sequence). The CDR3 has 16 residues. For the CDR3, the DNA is TGTGCCAGCAGACCGACTAGCGGGCCAGACACAGATACGCAGTATTTT. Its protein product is CASRPTSGPDTDTQYF.